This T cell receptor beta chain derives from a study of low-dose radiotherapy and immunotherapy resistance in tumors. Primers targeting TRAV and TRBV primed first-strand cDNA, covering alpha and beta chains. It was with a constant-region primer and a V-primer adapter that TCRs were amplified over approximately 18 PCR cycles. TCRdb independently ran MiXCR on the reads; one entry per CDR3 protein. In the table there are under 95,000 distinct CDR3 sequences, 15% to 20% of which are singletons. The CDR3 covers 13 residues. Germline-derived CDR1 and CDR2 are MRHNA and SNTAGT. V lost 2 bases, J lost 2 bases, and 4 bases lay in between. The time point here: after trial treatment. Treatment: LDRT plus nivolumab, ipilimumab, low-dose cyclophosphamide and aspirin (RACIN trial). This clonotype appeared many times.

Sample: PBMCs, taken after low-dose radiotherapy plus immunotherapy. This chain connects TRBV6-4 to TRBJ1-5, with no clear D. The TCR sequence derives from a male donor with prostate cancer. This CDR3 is CASSDGGNQPQHF. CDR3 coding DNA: TGTGCCAGCAGTGACGGGGGCAATCAGCCCCAGCATTTT.